The clone carrying this TCR beta chain was counted between two and nine times. Its antigen is unidentified. This sample stems from a study of blood T cells in healthy people across ages. The authors ran a second PCR of 7 to 11 cycles using a sample-barcoded 5' primer and a J-beta primer mix. TCRdb passed the 5' RACE reads through MiXCR, listing each CDR3 protein once. This table has under 1,100,000 distinct CDR3 sequences, about 23% appearing once. Healthy individuals of Caucasian origin from Russia, aged about 6 to 90, served as donors. Overall study findings and caveats: Unsorted PBMCs prevented conclusive naive versus antigen-experienced comparison.

This CDR3 is 17 amino acids long. Trimming removed 10 bases from V and 0 bases from J, with 19 bases in between. Germline V gene data show CDR1 as MDHEN and CDR2 as SYDVKM. This sample was also put to use in a study of T cells of mothers and their children. That source reports: Each mother gave over 8.5 million TCR beta CDR3 reads; each child, approximately 3.3 million.

The specimen sequenced was blood. This TCR was sampled from a girl aged 2 to 10 in good health. The chain carries TRBV28 and TRBJ2-6; D might be TRBD2 (6 bases). The CDR3: CATYRGALLSGANVLTF. In nucleotides, the CDR3 is TGTGCCACCTACCGCGGGGCACTACTCTCTGGGGCCAACGTCCTGACTTTC.